This TCR beta chain came from a study of T cell responses to AZD1222 COVID-19 vaccine. Assay used: immunoSEQ multiplex PCR; TCRdb lists only in-frame clones, some missing. This sample carries around 150,000 clones, around 90% of them seen once, and the ten largest clones take approximately 3%. Sequences were derived from peripheral blood, sampled 28 days after the second AZD1222 dose. This sequence originates from an adult who received the AZD1222 COVID-19 vaccine.

The CDR3 region is CASRTSGSGNEQFF. In DNA, the CDR3 is TGTGCCAGCAGGACTAGCGGGAGTGGCAATGAGCAGTTCTTC. The chain has TRBV27 and TRBJ2-1; TRBD2 matches at 12 bases. This CDR3 has 14 amino acids. Per the germline V gene, CDR1 is MNHEY and CDR2 is SMNVEV (reference sequence). V was pared by 6 bases and J by 6 bases, with 3 bases of the junction left unmatched.